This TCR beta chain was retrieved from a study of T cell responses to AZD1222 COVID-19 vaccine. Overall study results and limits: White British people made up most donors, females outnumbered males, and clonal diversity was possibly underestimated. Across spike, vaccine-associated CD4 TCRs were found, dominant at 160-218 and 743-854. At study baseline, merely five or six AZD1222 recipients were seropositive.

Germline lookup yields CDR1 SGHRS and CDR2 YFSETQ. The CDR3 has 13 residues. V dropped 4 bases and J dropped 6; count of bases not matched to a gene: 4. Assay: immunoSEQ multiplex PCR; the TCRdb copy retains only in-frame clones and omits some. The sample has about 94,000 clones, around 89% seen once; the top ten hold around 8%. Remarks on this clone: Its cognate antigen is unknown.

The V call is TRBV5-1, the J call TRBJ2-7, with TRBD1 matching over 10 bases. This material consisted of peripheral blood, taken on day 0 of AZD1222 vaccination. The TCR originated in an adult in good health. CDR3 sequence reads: CASSVGQGGEQYF. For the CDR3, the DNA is TGCGCCAGCAGCGTCGGACAGGGGGGCGAGCAGTACTTC.